This entry lists 6 T cell receptor beta chains sequenced from one sample in a study of a mutant IDH1 vaccine in newly diagnosed glioma. Time point in this sample: baseline, week 1 (first vaccination visit). Treatment given: pre-vaccination baseline after standard-of-care therapy. Here immunoSEQ multiplex PCR was the method, and the copy in TCRdb shows in-frame clones only, minus some. This table holds about 92,000 clones, around four fifths found once. The material was PBMCs, obtained from a glioma patient treated with radiotherapy, temozolomide or both. The origin of the receptors is a woman aged 45-65 years with glioma.

This chain links TRBV6-5 with TRBJ1-2; no clear D. Trimming removed 0 bases at V and 0 bases at J, with 8 bases between. CDR1 and CDR2 (germline): MNHEY, SVGAGI. There are 15 residues in the CDR3. The CDR3 nucleotides read TGTGCCAGCAGTTACTCGGTACCTACTAACTATGGCTACACCTTC. Translation: CASSYSVPTNYGYTF.

The rearrangement joins TRBV20-1 to TRBJ1-1, with D unclear. The CDR3 length is 11 residues. With 5 bases removed from V and 3 bases from J, the gap between germline ends came to 7 bases. In germline, CDR1 is DFQATT, CDR2 SNEGSKA (reference sequence). The CDR3 protein is CSAGKDTEAFF. DNA for the CDR3: TGCAGTGCTGGTAAGGACACTGAAGCTTTCTTT.

The genes are TRBV19 and TRBJ1-1; 7 bases map to TRBD1. The CDR3 runs to 14 residues. Germline trimming cut 2 bases from V and 4 bases from J; bases unmatched to any gene: 4. Germline CDR1 reads LNHDA; CDR2 reads SQIVND (reference sequence). The CDR3, as DNA: TGTGCCAGTAGTATAAAGGGGGCGGCCACTGAAGCTTTCTTT. Its translation is CASSIKGAATEAFF.

The rearrangement links TRBV27 to TRBJ1-4; 7 nucleotides align to TRBD1. V dropped 6 bases and J dropped 0; count of bases not matched to a gene: 1. This CDR3 region has 14 residues. In germline, CDR1 is MNHEY, CDR2 SMNVEV (reference sequence). CDR3 amino acids: CASSGTATNEKLFF. The CDR3 region has the DNA TGTGCCAGCAGCGGGACAGCAACTAATGAAAAACTGTTTTTT.

The V and J genes are TRBV6-5 and TRBJ1-2; no clear D gene. The V end was cut by 6 bases, the J end by 3 bases, with 14 bases between. Germline CDR1 and CDR2: MNHEY and SVGAGI. The CDR3 is made up of 14 amino acids. CDR3 residues: CASRPPTGDYGYTF. The CDR3 DNA reads TGTGCCAGCAGGCCTCCCACGGGAGACTATGGCTACACCTTC.

V gene TRBV7-9 combines with J gene TRBJ1-5, with D tentatively TRBD1 (6 bases). The length of the CDR3 is 15 residues. V lost 5 bases and J 7 bases, leaving 18 bases between the germline ends. CDR1 is SEHNR, CDR2 FQNEAQ, per germline (reference sequence). The CDR3 nucleotides read TGTGCCAGCAGCCCCCTAGGGGGAACCGTCCAGCCCCAGCATTTT. Residues: CASSPLGGTVQPQHF.